A single sample gave rise to the 18 T cell receptor beta chains below, sequenced in a study of human T cells and chemical hapten exposure. Specified time point: patch test 2, 6 weeks after DPC sensitization. Stated treatment: therapeutic diphenylcyclopropenone sensitization with weekly scalp DPC. TCRdb ran MiXCR on the RACE reads and lists one entry per CDR3 protein. The table has about 69,000 distinct CDR3 sequences, 10% to 13% seen once. The sequencing here drew on whole blood, taken in connection with sensitization to the hapten diphenylcyclopropenone (DPC). The receptors stem from a woman aged 50 to 65 with alopecia areata. Some clones in this sample may be carry-over from other donors' samples.

In its sample, this clonotype was seen a few times. The genes are TRBV10-3 and TRBJ1-5, with 7 nucleotides matching TRBD1. The V gene end was trimmed by 6 bases and the J gene end by 4 bases; junction bases not matched to a gene: 6. Germline V lookup: CDR1 ENHRY, CDR2 SYGVKD. The CDR3 is made up of 14 amino acids. The CDR3 DNA reads as TGTGCCATCAGAAGGGACAGTCCTAATCAGCCCCAGCATTTT. It is translated as CAIRRDSPNQPQHF.

Note on this clonotype: A much bigger clone sits one base away, suggesting this may be a read error. V and J are TRBV6-6 and TRBJ2-1; 11 bases match TRBD2. CDR3 length equals 16 residues. V gave up 5 bases and J gave up 10 bases; unmatched junction bases: 13. The germline gives CDR1 MNHNY, CDR2 SVGAGI (reference sequence). This chain's CDR3 is CASSDLRLAGRPEQFF. The CDR3 DNA reads as TGTGCCAGCAGTGATCTTAGACTAGCGGGAAGGCCGGAGCAGTTCTTC.

This clonotype has at least ten counts. The chain employs TRBV7-6 and TRBJ1-4; 8 nucleotides align to TRBD1. V lost 5 bases to trimming and J lost 15 bases; unmatched junction nucleotides: 14. The CDR3 sequence is 14 residues long. Germline CDR1 and CDR2: SGHVS and FNYEAQ. The DNA of the CDR3 is TGTGCCAGCAGCGCGGACCTACGACAGGGGAAGGTGTTTTTT. This codes for CASSADLRQGKVFF. Full variable domain (remainder filled in from reference TRBV7-6 and TRBJ1-4): GAGVSQSPRYKVTKRGQDVALRCDPISGHVSLYWYRQALGQGPEFLTYFNYEAQQDKSGLPNDRFSAERPEGSISTLTIQRTEQRDSAMYRCASSADLRQGKVFFGSGTQLSVL.

Only a few counts were recorded for this clonotype. The chain combines TRBV5-6 with TRBJ2-3; TRBD2 matches 7 bases. CDR3 length: 18 residues. V dropped 3 bases and J dropped 6; count of bases not matched to a gene: 19. Germline CDR1 reads SGHDT; CDR2 reads YYEEEE. This CDR3 is CASSSSISAGEISDTQYF. CDR3 DNA sequence: TGTGCCAGCAGCTCGTCGATTAGTGCGGGAGAGATTAGTGATACGCAGTATTTT.

The sample holds many counts of this clonotype. The chain is built from TRBV18 and TRBJ1-4; D remains ambiguous. V was trimmed by 4 bases and J by 2 bases, leaving 11 bases between them. Looked up from germline, CDR1 is KGHSH and CDR2 is LQKENI. There are 15 residues in the CDR3. The CDR3 here is CASSRRVETNEKLFF. The DNA of the CDR3 is TGTGCCAGCTCACGCCGGGTTGAGACTAATGAAAAACTGTTTTTT.

This clonotype has at least ten counts. CDR3 DNA sequence: TGTGCCAGCAGCTCCCCTTTTGGCTACGAGCAGTACTTC. It encodes CASSSPFGYEQYF. The rearrangement joins TRBV11-2 to TRBJ2-7; D is unclear. V was cut by 4 bases and J by 3 bases, with 10 bases left in between. Germline assignment: CDR1 SGHAT and CDR2 FQNNGV. This CDR3 is 13 amino acids long. Full variable domain (remainder filled in from reference TRBV11-2 and TRBJ2-7): EAGVAQSPRYKIIEKRQSVAFWCNPISGHATLYWYQQILGQGPKLLIQFQNNGVVDDSQLPKDRFSAERLKGVDSTLKIQPAKLEDSAVYLCASSSPFGYEQYFGPGTRLTVT.

This clonotype was detected ten times or more. The chain recombines TRBV7-8 with TRBJ2-1, with D perhaps matching TRBD2 (7 bases). In germline, CDR1 is SGHVS, CDR2 FQNEAQ. Trimming left V 6 bases short and J 3 bases short, with 15 bases between. This CDR3 is built from 15 residues. CDR3 nucleotide sequence: TGTGCCAGCAGTCCCAGGGGAGGGGGCTACAATGAGCAGTTCTTC. Translation gives CASSPRGGGYNEQFF.

This clonotype was picked up many times. V and J are TRBV5-5 and TRBJ1-2; 9 bases are shared with TRBD1. CDR3 length: 15 amino acids. V dropped 4 bases and J dropped 6; count of bases not matched to a gene: 10. Germline CDR1 is SGHKS and CDR2 is YYEKEE (reference sequence). Here the CDR3 reads CASSGTGTGYNGYTF. CDR3 DNA sequence: TGTGCCAGCAGCGGGACCGGGACAGGGTACAATGGCTACACCTTC.

This clonotype was seen ten or more times. The J gene is TRBJ2-7, the V gene TRBV2; no reliable D call. The ends were cut back, 6 bases at V and 7 bases at J, with 10 bases in the middle. The CDR3 runs 11 residues. Germline assignment: CDR1 SNHLY and CDR2 FYNNEI. CDR3 DNA: TGTGCCAGCAGGGAGACTTGGGAGCAGTACTTC. Its protein is CASRETWEQYF.

J is TRBJ2-1 and V is TRBV20-1; 8 positions match TRBD2. V was pared by 5 bases and J by 8 bases, with 5 bases of the junction left unmatched. Germline values: CDR1 DFQATT, CDR2 SNEGSKA (reference sequence). This CDR3 spans 12 amino acids. The CDR3 sequence is CSAFLAGHEQFF. Here the CDR3 DNA reads TGCAGTGCTTTTTTAGCGGGACATGAGCAGTTCTTC.

V is TRBV28 and J is TRBJ2-7; no clear D. The germline gives CDR1 MDHEN, CDR2 SYDVKM. The CDR3 is made up of 12 amino acids. Trimming stripped 6 bases from V and 0 bases from J, with 6 bases between. The CDR3 reads CASRTHSYEQYF. CDR3 in DNA: TGTGCCAGCAGGACTCACTCCTACGAGCAGTACTTC.

This clonotype was found many times. This sequence joins TRBV6-2 or TRBV6-3 and TRBJ2-1; maybe TRBD2 (6 bases). CDR1 and CDR2 (germline): MNHEY, SVGEGT. V was cut by 3 bases and J by 7 bases, with 22 bases left in between. There are 17 residues in the CDR3. The CDR3 loop reads CASSYSLAARRGNEQFF. CDR3 bases: TGTGCCAGCAGTTATTCCTTAGCGGCCCGAAGAGGGAATGAGCAGTTCTTC.

This clonotype was detected a few times. The chain uses TRBV29-1 and TRBJ1-3; D perhaps matches TRBD1 (6 bases). The CDR3 is made up of 12 amino acids. The germline V gene encodes CDR1 SQVTM and CDR2 ANQGSEA. V dropped 3 bases and J dropped 7 bases, with 10 bases sitting between them. The CDR3 loop reads CSVEGRGNTIYF. DNA of the CDR3: TGCAGCGTTGAGGGCAGGGGTAACACCATATATTTT.

This clonotype has a count of ten or more. J is TRBJ1-1 and V is TRBV6-5; D perhaps matches TRBD1 (6 bases). The CDR3 extends over 13 amino acids. Germline loops: CDR1 MNHEY, CDR2 SVGAGI. V dropped 5 bases and J dropped 4 bases, with 11 bases sitting between them. As DNA, the CDR3 is TGTGCCAGCAGTCAGGGGCGGGCCACTGAAGCTTTCTTT. Amino acid sequence: CASSQGRATEAFF.

In its sample, this clonotype was seen a few times. This sequence joins TRBV7-6 and TRBJ2-1; the D is unclear. In germline, CDR1 is SGHVS, CDR2 FNYEAQ. This CDR3 comprises 14 residues. V lost 0 bases and J lost 7, with 10 bases in between. CDR3 in amino acids: CASSLAGPLNEQFF. The CDR3 DNA reads as TGTGCCAGCAGCTTAGCTGGGCCGCTGAATGAGCAGTTCTTC.

Many counts were recorded for this clonotype. The chain recombines TRBV6-6 with TRBJ2-7, with D uncertain. Germline assignment: CDR1 MNHNY and CDR2 SVGAGI (reference sequence). The CDR3 contains 15 residues. Deletions cut 2 bases from V and 0 bases from J, with 11 bases between. The CDR3 coding sequence is TGTGCCAGCAGTTACGACCCAAGGAGCTCCTACGAGCAGTACTTC. Its protein product is CASSYDPRSSYEQYF.

At least ten counts were recorded for this clonotype. The chain has TRBV7-2 and TRBJ2-7; no firm D call. The V gene's germline CDR1 is SGHTA and CDR2 FQGNSA. CDR3 length: 11 amino acids. The germline V and J ends were trimmed by 4 bases and 4 bases, with 5 bases remaining between them. CDR3 protein: CASSSVYEQYF. In nucleotides, the CDR3 is TGTGCCAGCAGCTCCGTTTACGAGCAGTACTTC.

This clonotype was found many times. The V and J genes are TRBV10-3 and TRBJ1-5; 10 positions match TRBD1. With 4 bases clipped from V and 4 bases from J, the junction kept 4 bases outside the gene matches. Germline-derived CDR1 and CDR2 are ENHRY and SYGVKD. The CDR3 loop spans 15 amino acids. The CDR3: CAISGSGQGNQPQHF. In DNA form, the CDR3 reads TGTGCCATCAGTGGGTCGGGACAGGGGAATCAGCCCCAGCATTTT.